The 32 T cell receptor beta chains below all came from one sample that was sequenced in a study of blood T cells in healthy people across ages. Next came a second PCR, run for 7 to 11 cycles, which used a sample-barcoded 5' primer along with a J-beta primer mix. TCRdb used MiXCR to reprocess the 5' RACE reads, holding one entry per CDR3 protein. The sample lists some 1,500,000 distinct CDR3 sequences, roughly two fifths occurring once. The specimen was blood. The source is a young woman in good health.

This clonotype was picked up a small number of times. The rearrangement joins TRBV11-2 to TRBJ2-3; TRBD2 matches at 10 bases. V lost 0 bases to trimming and J lost 2 bases; unmatched junction nucleotides: 2. The CDR3 has 16 amino acids. Per germline, CDR1 SGHAT and CDR2 FQNNGV. The CDR3 nucleotides read TGTGCCAGCAGCTTAGATAGCGGGGGGCCCACAGATACGCAGTATTTT. Encoded protein: CASSLDSGGPTDTQYF.

V is TRBV12-3 or TRBV12-4 and J is TRBJ1-5; D not certain. CDR3 length: 15 amino acids. Trimming stripped 7 bases from V and 2 bases from J, with 15 bases between. CDR3 DNA: TGTGCCAGCACTATGGCGGGGAATGGCAATCAGCCCCAGCATTTT. Amino acids: CASTMAGNGNQPQHF.

The chain has TRBV28 and TRBJ1-5; D is ambiguous. Trimming left V 6 bases short and J 9 bases short, with 12 bases between. CDR1 and CDR2 (germline): MDHEN, SYDVKM. The CDR3 sequence is 12 residues long. CDR3 protein: CASSQDPRPQHF. The CDR3 DNA follows: TGTGCCAGCAGCCAGGACCCTCGGCCCCAGCATTTT.

The chain recombines TRBV20-1 with TRBJ2-3; D may be TRBD1 or TRBD2 (5 bases each). There are 14 residues in the CDR3. V lost 6 bases and J 5 bases, leaving 18 bases between the germline ends. Germline V gives CDR1 DFQATT, CDR2 SNEGSKA (reference sequence). CDR3 sequence (DNA): TGCAGTGCCAGACAAGGTCCTGGGGGAGATACGCAGTATTTT. Its protein product is CSARQGPGGDTQYF.

V gene TRBV7-2 combines with J gene TRBJ2-4; 7 nucleotides agree with TRBD2. The CDR3 length is 15 residues. Germline CDR1 is SGHTA and CDR2 is FQGNSA. V trimming: 5 bases; J trimming: 3 bases; junction bases outside the gene matches: 7. The CDR3 region is CASSPLGGGKNIQYF. Written as DNA, the CDR3 is TGTGCCAGCAGCCCCCTTGGGGGGGGCAAAAACATTCAGTACTTC.

The chain employs TRBV10-3 and TRBJ1-2; D not certain. V lost 6 bases to trimming and J lost 3 bases, with 14 bases between them. The germline V gene encodes CDR1 ENHRY and CDR2 SYGVKD. The CDR3 has 14 residues. The CDR3 nucleotides read TGTGCCATCAGGGAAGGGATCTTGGACTATGGCTACACCTTC. This translates into CAIREGILDYGYTF.

The chain combines TRBV28 with TRBJ2-3, with TRBD1 identical over 7 bases. CDR3 length equals 14 residues. Looked up from germline, CDR1 is MDHEN and CDR2 is SYDVKM. The ends lost 6 bases at V and 5 bases at J; junction bases unmatched: 8. Here the CDR3 DNA reads TGTGCCAGCAGCTCGACACACAGGGGAGATACGCAGTATTTT. It encodes CASSSTHRGDTQYF. The complete variable domain, with remaining parts taken from reference TRBV28 and TRBJ2-3, reads DVKVTQSSRYLVKRTGEKVFLECVQDMDHENMFWYRQDPGLGLRLIYFSYDVKMKEKGDIPEGYSVSREKKERFSLILESASTNQTSMYLCASSSTHRGDTQYFGPGTRLTVL.

This clonotype was detected only a few times. The chain uses TRBV25-1 and TRBJ2-3; 10 positions match TRBD2. Trimming took 4 bases from V and 1 from J; bases not matched to a gene: 5. In germline, CDR1 is MGHDK, CDR2 SYGVNS. This CDR3 is built from 16 residues. CDR3 sequence reads: CASSARTSGRTDTQYF. CDR3 coding DNA: TGTGCCAGCAGTGCTCGGACTAGCGGTCGCACAGATACGCAGTATTTT.

The V gene is TRBV7-9, the J gene TRBJ2-5; D might be TRBD1 (5 bases). The CDR3 contains 14 residues. The V gene lost 4 bases and the J gene lost 2 bases, with 11 bases spanning the gap. The germline V gene has CDR1 SEHNR and CDR2 FQNEAQ (reference sequence). The CDR3 reads CASSSPNRQETQYF. The DNA of the CDR3 is TGTGCCAGCAGCTCCCCCAACAGGCAAGAGACCCAGTACTTC.

This clonotype was counted only a few times. The gene calls are TRBV10-3 and TRBJ1-1; 7 bases align to TRBD1. The CDR3 sequence is 15 residues long. The V segment lost 0 bases and the J segment 6 bases; nucleotides outside the gene matches: 7. Germline V gene data show CDR1 as ENHRY and CDR2 as SYGVKD. CDR3 protein: CAISESTGQAAEAFF. The CDR3 DNA reads TGTGCCATCAGTGAGTCGACAGGACAGGCGGCTGAAGCTTTCTTT.

There are a few counts of this clonotype. The chain uses TRBV14 and TRBJ2-2; D call uncertain. The germline V gene has CDR1 SGHDN and CDR2 FVKESK. Trimming took 5 bases from V and 11 from J, leaving 12 bases between them. The CDR3 is 12 amino acids. The CDR3 sequence is CASSSQGLELFF. The CDR3 DNA reads as TGTGCCAGCAGCAGCCAAGGGTTAGAGCTGTTTTTT.

The rearrangement uses TRBV27 and TRBJ2-3, with 12 bases identical to TRBD2. Per germline, CDR1 MNHEY and CDR2 SMNVEV (reference sequence). The CDR3 is 17 amino acids. The J segment lost 1 base and the V segment lost 5 bases, leaving 7 bases of the junction unmatched. The CDR3 here is CASSPLAGGRGTDTQYF. CDR3 nucleotide sequence: TGTGCCAGCAGTCCTCTAGCGGGAGGGAGAGGCACAGATACGCAGTATTTT.

The chain has TRBV6-2 or TRBV6-3 and TRBJ2-5, with D perhaps assigned TRBD1 or TRBD2 (5 bases each). The CDR3 spans 13 residues. V was pared by 5 bases and J by 11 bases, with 18 bases between. Per the germline V gene, CDR1 is MNHEY and CDR2 is SVGEGT. The CDR3 DNA reads TGTGCCAGCAGTCGGGACCCCTCCTACAAGCAGTACTTC. Translated: CASSRDPSYKQYF.

This clonotype was picked up a small number of times. The chain recombines TRBV20-1 with TRBJ2-2; no definite D call. V lost 3 bases to trimming and J lost 0 bases, with 5 bases between them. The CDR3 extends over 13 amino acids. Germline V gives CDR1 DFQATT, CDR2 SNEGSKA (reference sequence). The CDR3 bases are TGCAGTGCTAGTACCACGAACACCGGGGAGCTGTTTTTT. Amino acid sequence: CSASTTNTGELFF.

A remark on this clonotype: Mismatch with germline at one junction end may stem from a read error. The gene calls are TRBV6-2 or TRBV6-3 and TRBJ1-2; possibly TRBD1 for D (5 bases). Germline CDR1 reads MNHEY; CDR2 reads SVGEGT. The length of the CDR3 is 14 residues. CDR3 coding DNA: TGTGCCAGCAGTGAATCCCAAAGGGACTATGGCCACACCTTC. It codes for CASSESQRDYGHTF.

This clonotype came up a few times. A junction end diverges from the germline sequence, so it may reflect a read error. The V gene is TRBV6-5, the J gene TRBJ2-2; D remains unclear. The germline V gene has CDR1 MNHEY and CDR2 SVGAGI. The CDR3 extends over 13 amino acids. CDR3 protein: CASSDSSKGELFF. The DNA of the CDR3 is TGTGCCAGCAGTGACTCGTCAAAAGGGGAGCTGTTTTTT.

This clonotype was recorded a few times. The genes are TRBV5-1 and TRBJ2-1; the D gene is possibly TRBD2 (6 bases). CDR3 length equals 15 residues. Deletions cut 0 bases from V and 5 bases from J, with 12 bases between. The V gene's germline CDR1 is SGHRS and CDR2 YFSETQ. The CDR3 sequence: CASSLVGGSDNEQFF. CDR3 in DNA: TGCGCCAGCAGCTTGGTGGGAGGCAGCGACAATGAGCAGTTCTTC.

This clonotype was detected only a few times. The V and J genes are TRBV4-3 and TRBJ1-6, with D possibly matching TRBD1 (5 bases). V lost 2 bases and J 0 bases, leaving 8 bases between the germline ends. The CDR3 extends over 16 amino acids. CDR1 and CDR2 (germline): LGHNA, YSLEER. The CDR3 reads CASSQRQSSYNSPLHF. The CDR3 DNA reads as TGCGCCAGCAGCCAACGACAGAGCTCCTATAATTCACCCCTCCACTTT.

This clonotype has more than one count but fewer than ten. This chain connects TRBV6-6 to TRBJ2-2; 13 bases are a match to TRBD2. The germline gives CDR1 MNHNY, CDR2 SVGAGI (reference sequence). The trim removed 5 bases at V and 6 bases at J, leaving 3 bases unmatched. The CDR3 has 15 amino acids. CDR3 loop: CASSTSGGAAGELFF. The CDR3, as DNA: TGTGCCAGCAGTACTAGCGGGGGGGCTGCCGGGGAGCTGTTTTTT.

This clonotype was observed many times. The chain links TRBV6-5 to TRBJ2-7; D remains ambiguous. The length of the CDR3 is 14 residues. Looked up from germline, CDR1 is MNHEY and CDR2 is SVGAGI. Trimming took 6 bases from V and 2 from J, leaving 14 bases between them. CDR3 coding DNA: TGTGCCAGCAGCCACGATCCCGGTCCCTACGAGCAGTACTTC. Its translation is CASSHDPGPYEQYF.

J is TRBJ2-7 and V is TRBV4-3, with 9 nucleotides matching TRBD1. Germline V gene lookup returns CDR1 LGHNA and CDR2 YSLEER. The CDR3 covers 16 residues. The V gene end was trimmed by 0 bases and the J gene end by 6 bases; junction bases not matched to a gene: 9. The CDR3 sequence: CASSQDSGTGWAEQYF. CDR3 bases: TGCGCCAGCAGCCAAGATTCCGGGACAGGGTGGGCCGAGCAGTACTTC.

The rearrangement joins TRBV7-8 to TRBJ1-5; TRBD1 aligns across 7 bases. Germline V gives CDR1 SGHVS, CDR2 FQNEAQ. The V segment lost 5 bases and the J segment 3 bases; nucleotides outside the gene matches: 7. The CDR3 sequence is 15 residues long. CDR3: CASSTDRAFNQPQHF. CDR3 nucleotide sequence: TGTGCCAGCAGCACCGACAGGGCTTTCAATCAGCCCCAGCATTTT.

This clonotype occurred a few times. V usage is TRBV18 and J usage is TRBJ2-1, with D perhaps matching TRBD2 (7 bases). The V gene's germline CDR1 is KGHSH and CDR2 LQKENI. The CDR3 is 14 amino acids. Trimming took off 4 bases at V and 4 bases at J, with 11 bases between the two ends. In DNA, the CDR3 is TGTGCCAGCTCACGGGGGGGCGCTTACAATGAGCAGTTCTTC. This codes for CASSRGGAYNEQFF.

In this sample, this clonotype turned up a few times. This sequence joins TRBV12-3 or TRBV12-4 and TRBJ1-1, with D unclear. The CDR3 runs 14 residues. Trimming removed 3 bases from V and 0 bases from J, with 8 bases in between. CDR3 residues: CASSFEGMNTEAFF. CDR3 DNA sequence: TGTGCCAGCAGTTTTGAGGGAATGAACACTGAAGCTTTCTTT.

The chain carries TRBV7-9 and TRBJ1-2, with D possibly matching TRBD1 (5 bases). There are 12 residues in the CDR3. V gave up 5 bases and J gave up 7 bases, with 11 bases separating them. The V gene's germline CDR1 is SEHNR and CDR2 FQNEAQ (reference sequence). In nucleotides, the CDR3 is TGTGCCAGCAGCCCCCAGGGATGTGGCTACACCTTC. Its protein product is CASSPQGCGYTF.

This clonotype came up a few times. This chain joins TRBV5-1 and TRBJ2-3; D remains unclear. Trimming took off 1 base at V and 4 bases at J, with 13 bases between the two ends. This CDR3 is 15 amino acids long. Germline CDR1 is SGHRS and CDR2 is YFSETQ. The CDR3 region has the DNA TGCGCCAGCAGCTTGAGTTCCAATCTTCCAGATACGCAGTATTTT. As protein: CASSLSSNLPDTQYF. Full variable domain (remainder filled in from reference TRBV5-1 and TRBJ2-3): KAGVTQTPRYLIKTRGQQVTLSCSPISGHRSVSWYQQTPGQGLQFLFEYFSETQRNKGNFPGRFSGRQFSNSRSEMNVSTLELGDSALYLCASSLSSNLPDTQYFGPGTRLTVL.

There are many counts of this clonotype. J is TRBJ1-2 and V is TRBV4-3; unclear D gene. CDR1 and CDR2 from the germline V gene are LGHNA and YSLEER. V gave up 1 base and J gave up 2 bases, with 14 bases separating them. CDR3 length equals 16 residues. In DNA form, the CDR3 reads TGCGCCAGCAGCCAAGGAAGCATTGAAGGGAACTATGGCTACACCTTC. Translating gives CASSQGSIEGNYGYTF.

This clonotype was seen only a few times. The V and J genes are TRBV14 and TRBJ2-7, with unresolved D. This CDR3 has 14 amino acids. Between the trimmed V and J ends, which lost 6 bases and 0 bases, there was a span of 12 bases. Germline CDR1 SGHDN, CDR2 FVKESK. CDR3 bases: TGTGCCAGCAGTTCACTGGCCCTCTCCTACGAGCAGTACTTC. Translated: CASSSLALSYEQYF.

This clonotype showed up just a few times. The gene calls are TRBV29-1 and TRBJ1-1; 7 bases are shared with TRBD1. The germline gives CDR1 SQVTM, CDR2 ANQGSEA. The CDR3 totals 12 residues. Trimming at V came to 5 bases and at J to 5 bases, leaving 5 bases not matched to a gene. The DNA of the CDR3 is TGCAGCGTTTACAGGGGTTGGACTGAAGCTTTCTTT. This sequence encodes CSVYRGWTEAFF.

This sequence joins TRBV6-1 and TRBJ1-6, with D tentatively TRBD1 (6 bases). This CDR3 contains 17 residues. Trimming left V 6 bases short and J 0 bases short, with 15 bases between. Germline V gene data show CDR1 as MNHNS and CDR2 as SASEGT. CDR3 in amino acids: CASSQSPQGSYNSPLHF. The CDR3 DNA reads TGTGCCAGCAGCCAATCCCCACAGGGCTCCTATAATTCACCCCTCCACTTT.

The chain joins TRBV27 to TRBJ1-1, with D maybe TRBD1 (5 bases). V gave up 7 bases and J gave up 6 bases, with 9 bases separating them. Per the germline V gene, CDR1 is MNHEY and CDR2 is SMNVEV (reference sequence). The CDR3 covers 11 residues. The CDR3 loop is CASMGVAEAFF. The DNA for the CDR3 is TGTGCCAGCATGGGGGTAGCTGAAGCTTTCTTT.

This clonotype has only a few counts. The J gene is TRBJ2-1, the V gene TRBV27, with D possibly TRBD1 on 6 matching bases. The length of the CDR3 is 12 residues. Germline-derived CDR1 and CDR2 are MNHEY and SMNVEV (reference sequence). V was pared by 5 bases and J by 12 bases, with 14 bases between. CDR3 residues: CASSTHSRGQFF. CDR3 DNA sequence: TGTGCCAGCAGTACTCATTCCAGGGGGCAGTTCTTC.